This T cell receptor (beta chain) was found in a study of T cells in Graves' hyperthyroidism and ophthalmopathy (dated by TCRdb to between 2019 and 2020). Background on the whole study: Peripheral blood samples were taken at initial diagnosis, before any treatment was given. A discovery cohort of around 100 patients, 43 with Graves' ophthalmopathy and roughly 59 with stable Graves' hyperthyroidism, was used to find distinguishing TCR V-J signatures. Prospective prediction of ophthalmopathy was tested in an independent validation cohort consisting of fewer than 20 hyperthyroidism patients and around 16 patients who later progressed to ophthalmopathy. The approximately 90 discovery patients were randomly split 7:3 into training and test sets. In six Graves' hyperthyroidism patients, the study also compared T-cell repertoires from thyroid tissue with T-cell repertoires from blood. After blood sampling, hyperthyroidism patients were treated with methimazole at a starting dose of 30 mg daily, and ophthalmopathy patients were treated with high-dose intravenous methylprednisolone. The paper reports TCR Vbeta CDR3 sequencing of roughly 140 peripheral blood samples: 43 ophthalmopathy, under 80 hyperthyroidism and around 17 progressor patients. The paper as a whole reports these results and caveats: No statistical method was used to set the sample size in advance, and investigators knew the group allocation. In validation, the model predicted progression to ophthalmopathy with around 71% sensitivity and roughly 72% specificity, a median of about six months before onset. Most expanded thyroid clonotypes (frequency above 0.001) were also detected in blood, a finding suggesting that blood repertoires may reflect thyroid immune responses. A model built on a 13 V-J signature distinguished ophthalmopathy from stable hyperthyroidism, reaching about 88% sensitivity and about 81% specificity in cross-validation and 80%/75% in testing.

Stable Graves' hyperthyroidism was defined as no progression to ophthalmopathy during 18 months of follow-up. Hyperthyroidism patients were aged 18 to 65 years and newly diagnosed, with disease duration of less than 2 months. Patients with uncontrolled infections, other autoimmune diseases, pregnancy or lactation were excluded. Diagnoses were based on clinical symptoms, serum thyroxine and TRAb, thyroid ultrasound and orbital computed tomography. PBMCs were isolated from about 9.2 ml of fresh peripheral blood by Ficoll-Paque density gradient centrifugation. Trizol reagent was used to extract total RNA, and RNA quality was then checked on an Agilent 2100 Bioanalyzer. A word on this clonotype: Its antigen is still unknown. At one end, the junction sequence differs from germline, possibly due to a read error.

The TCR beta CDR3 regions were amplified from RNA transcripts. For the first round of RT-PCR on the TCR CDR3, the HTBI primer set was used together with the Qiagen OneStep RT-PCR kit. Libraries were constructed in a second round of multiplex PCR, after which size selection and purification were performed. The libraries were sequenced on an Illumina HiSeq2000 using paired-end 100 bp reads. Regarding the original processing steps: SOAPnuke was used to process the raw data, throwing out any read that contained adapters or uncalled bases, had a mean Phred below 15, or lacked an exact constant-primer or identifier match. High-quality paired reads were merged using COPE v1.2.5, and each unique nucleotide sequence was defined as a clonotype. Clonotypes were aligned to IMGT TRBV, TRBD and TRBJ reference segments using MiTCR v1.1. Only V-J combinations with frequency above 0.0001, covering approximately 99% of repertoires, were analysed. A TCS score was defined as the ratio between F50 (clonal expansion) and ExV (chaos), using BLOSUM62-based TCRdist between CDR3 peptides within each V-J. Welch's t-statistics and random forest reduced around 520 V-J features to around 14, which were used in a naive Bayes classifier (R e1071). Using fastp at Q25 and MiXCR, TCRdb reprocessed the public reads and kept productive beta chains. Identical CDR3 protein sequences are pooled into one entry, listed with their most common genes and DNA. TCRdb, not the authors, supplied the V and J calls. Counted in this sample were roughly 570,000 distinct CDR3 sequences; 15% to 18% of them appeared once. The ten largest clones take up 7.3% of the sample.

Sequencing input: blood. This sequence originates from a woman in her thirties with Graves' hyperthyroidism.

The sequenced DNA: TGTGCCAGCAGTTTAGTTATTGGAGGGACAAACTGTGGCTACACCTTC. The encoded protein is CASSLVIGGTNCGYTF. The V and J segments used are TRBV27 and TRBJ1-2; a weak D assignment points to TRBD1 (6 bases agree). The CDR1 and CDR2 encoded by the germline V gene (reference sequence) are MNHEY and SMNVEV. Spanning cysteine to phenylalanine, the CDR3 consists of 16 amino acids. Only the CDR3 part of the read is kept: 48 bases, read in frame from the first base.